One sample yielded the 2 T cell receptor beta chains listed below, sequenced in a study of cytomegalovirus exposure and HLA in healthy donors. Amplification used 60 Vbeta primers and 13 Jbeta primers. Sequenced by immunoSEQ multiplex PCR; TCRdb stores in-frame clones only, minus some. The sample carries about 93,000 clones, roughly 79% recorded once. The sample consisted of PBMCs. Receptors originate from a man younger than 40 in good health and CMV-seronegative.

In this sample, this clone turned up once. V is TRBV7-3 and J is TRBJ2-3; 8 nucleotides align to TRBD2. The length of the CDR3 is 15 residues. The junction had 2 bases not matched to a gene; V was cut back by 3 bases and J by 0 bases. Germline CDR1 and CDR2: SGHTA and FQGTGA. The CDR3 nucleotides are TGTGCCAGCAGCTTGGCTAGCGGGAGCACAGATACGCAGTATTTT. Translated: CASSLASGSTDTQYF.

This clone was seen more than once but under ten times. This chain joins TRBV5-4 and TRBJ1-3; D ambiguous. CDR3 length equals 12 residues. Germline lookup yields CDR1 SGHNT and CDR2 YYREEE (reference sequence). The V gene lost 2 bases and the J gene lost 4 bases, with 4 bases spanning the gap. CDR3 DNA: TGTGCCAGCAGCTTATCAGGAAACACCATATATTTT. It translates to CASSLSGNTIYF.